This T cell receptor beta chain was obtained from a study of radiotherapy plus CTLA-4 blockade in lung cancer. As to this clone: The antigen is undetermined.

Each patient with chemo-refractory metastatic non-small-cell lung cancer was treated with focal radiation plus CTLA-4 blockade using ipilimumab. TCRdb's copy holds only in-frame clones and misses some; the assay was immunoSEQ multiplex PCR. The sample carries around 78,000 clones, roughly 79% recorded once. Per the germline V gene, CDR1 is MNHNY and CDR2 is SVGAGI (reference sequence). V shed 6 bases and J 9 bases; nucleotides not matched to a gene: 14. The CDR3 runs to 16 residues. Study-level results: Blood TCR clones of tumor origin expanded after radiotherapy plus ipilimumab.

The material was peripheral blood, obtained from a patient treated with radiotherapy plus ipilimumab. This TCR was sampled from a human donor with non-small cell lung cancer who had a partial response to radiotherapy plus ipilimumab. Some clones in this sample may be carry-over from other donors' samples. V and J are TRBV6-6 and TRBJ2-1; TRBD1 aligns across 10 bases. The CDR3 DNA reads TGTGCCAGCAGCCGCCGGGACAGGGGAGGTGGGAGTGAGCAGTTCTTC. It yields the protein CASSRRDRGGGSEQFF.